This record concerns one T cell receptor (beta chain) sequence. The CDR3 runs to 12 residues. Trimming took 2 bases from V and 4 from J, leaving 5 bases between them. Per germline, CDR1 MGHRA and CDR2 YSYEKL. Then a second PCR, running roughly 7 to 12 cycles, was carried out with a sample-barcoded 5' primer and a J-beta primer mix. TCRdb re-called the 5' RACE reads through MiXCR, storing one row per CDR3 protein. The table shows around 750,000 distinct CDR3 sequences, with about 48% occurring only once. The record originates from a study of blood T cells in healthy people across ages. The chain has TRBV4-1 and TRBJ1-2; D may be TRBD1 (5 bases). The TCR sequence derives from an elderly man in good health. Sequenced: blood. The CDR3 region has the DNA TGCGCCAGCAGCCAACAGGGCTATGGCTACACCTTC. This sequence encodes CASSQQGYGYTF.